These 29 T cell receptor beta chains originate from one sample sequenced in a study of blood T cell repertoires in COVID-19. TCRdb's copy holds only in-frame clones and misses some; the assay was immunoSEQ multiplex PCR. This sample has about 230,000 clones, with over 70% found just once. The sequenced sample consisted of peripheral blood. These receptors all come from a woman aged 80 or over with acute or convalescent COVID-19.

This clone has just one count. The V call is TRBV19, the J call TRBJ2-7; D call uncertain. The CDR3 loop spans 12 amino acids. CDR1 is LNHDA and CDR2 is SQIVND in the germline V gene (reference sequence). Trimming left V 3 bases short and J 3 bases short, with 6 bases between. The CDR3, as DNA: TGTGCCAGTAGTATGTACGGCTACGAGCAGTACTTC. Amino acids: CASSMYGYEQYF.

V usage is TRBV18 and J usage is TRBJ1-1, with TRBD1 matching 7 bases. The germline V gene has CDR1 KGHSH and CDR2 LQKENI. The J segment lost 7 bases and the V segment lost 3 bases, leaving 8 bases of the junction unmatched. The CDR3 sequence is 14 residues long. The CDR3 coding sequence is TGTGCCAGCTCACCGCTACAAGGGGGCATTGAAGCTTTCTTT. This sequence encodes CASSPLQGGIEAFF.

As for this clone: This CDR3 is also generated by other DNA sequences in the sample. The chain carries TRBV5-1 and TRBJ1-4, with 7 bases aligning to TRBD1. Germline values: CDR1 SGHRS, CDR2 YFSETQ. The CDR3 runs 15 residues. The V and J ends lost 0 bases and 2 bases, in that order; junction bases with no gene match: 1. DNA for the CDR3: TGCGCCAGCAGCTTGGCAGGGGGGACTAATGAAAAACTGTTTTTT. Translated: CASSLAGGTNEKLFF.

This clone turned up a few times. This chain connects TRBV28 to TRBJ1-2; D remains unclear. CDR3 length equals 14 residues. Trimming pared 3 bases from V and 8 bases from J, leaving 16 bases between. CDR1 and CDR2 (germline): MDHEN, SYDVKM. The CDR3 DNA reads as TGTGCCAGCAGTTTCTCCTCAGGAACAAGCGGCTACACCTTC. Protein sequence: CASSFSSGTSGYTF.

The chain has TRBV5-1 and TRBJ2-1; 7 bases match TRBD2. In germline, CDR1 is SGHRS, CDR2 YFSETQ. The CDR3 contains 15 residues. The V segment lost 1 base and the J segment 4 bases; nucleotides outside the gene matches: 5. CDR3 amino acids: CASSLTSAIYNEQFF. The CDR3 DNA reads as TGCGCCAGCAGCTTGACTAGCGCGATATACAATGAGCAGTTCTTC. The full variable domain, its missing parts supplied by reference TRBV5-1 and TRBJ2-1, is KAGVTQTPRYLIKTRGQQVTLSCSPISGHRSVSWYQQTPGQGLQFLFEYFSETQRNKGNFPGRFSGRQFSNSRSEMNVSTLELGDSALYLCASSLTSAIYNEQFFGPGTRLTVL.

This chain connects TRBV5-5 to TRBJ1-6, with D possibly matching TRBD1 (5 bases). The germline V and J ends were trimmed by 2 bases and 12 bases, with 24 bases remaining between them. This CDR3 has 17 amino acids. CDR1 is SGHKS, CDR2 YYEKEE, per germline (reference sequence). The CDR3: CASSFVPGGVLDLPLHF. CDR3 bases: TGTGCCAGCAGCTTCGTACCCGGGGGTGTACTCGATTTACCCCTCCACTTT.

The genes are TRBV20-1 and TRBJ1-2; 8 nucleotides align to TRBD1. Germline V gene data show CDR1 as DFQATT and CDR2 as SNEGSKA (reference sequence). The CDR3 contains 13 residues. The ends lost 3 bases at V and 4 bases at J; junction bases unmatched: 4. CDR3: CSASQGAGYGYTF. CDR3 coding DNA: TGCAGTGCTAGTCAGGGGGCGGGCTATGGCTACACCTTC.

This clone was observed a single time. CDR3 region: CASSITGVTGANVLTF. In DNA, the CDR3 is TGTGCCAGTAGTATAACAGGGGTTACTGGGGCCAACGTCCTGACTTTC. The rearrangement uses TRBV19 and TRBJ2-6; the match to TRBD1 covers 7 bases. Germline V gene data show CDR1 as LNHDA and CDR2 as SQIVND (reference sequence). The CDR3 is 16 residues long. The junction had 3 bases not matched to a gene; V was cut back by 2 bases and J by 2 bases.

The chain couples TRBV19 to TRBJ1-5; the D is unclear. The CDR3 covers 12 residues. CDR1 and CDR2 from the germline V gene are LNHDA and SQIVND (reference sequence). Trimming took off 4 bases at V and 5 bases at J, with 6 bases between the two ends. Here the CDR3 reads CASSNSDQPQHF. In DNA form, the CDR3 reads TGTGCCAGTAGTAACAGTGATCAGCCCCAGCATTTT.

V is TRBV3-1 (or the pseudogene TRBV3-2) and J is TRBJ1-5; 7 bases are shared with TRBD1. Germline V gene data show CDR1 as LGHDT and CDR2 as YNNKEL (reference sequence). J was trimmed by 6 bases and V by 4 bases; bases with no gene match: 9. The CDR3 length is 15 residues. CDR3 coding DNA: TGTGCCAGCAGCCCTCGGACAGGCTTTATTCAGCCCCAGCATTTT. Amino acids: CASSPRTGFIQPQHF.

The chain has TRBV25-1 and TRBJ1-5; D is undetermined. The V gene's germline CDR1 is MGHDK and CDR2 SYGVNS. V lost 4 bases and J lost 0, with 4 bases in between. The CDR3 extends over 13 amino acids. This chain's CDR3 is CASSGHSNQPQHF. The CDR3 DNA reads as TGTGCCAGCAGTGGGCATAGCAATCAGCCCCAGCATTTT.

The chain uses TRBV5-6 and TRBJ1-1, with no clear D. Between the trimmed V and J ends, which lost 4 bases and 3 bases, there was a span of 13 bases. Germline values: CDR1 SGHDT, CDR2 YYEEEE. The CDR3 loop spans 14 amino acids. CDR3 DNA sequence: TGTGCCAGCAGCCTGACGGGAGGAGACACTGAAGCTTTCTTT. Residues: CASSLTGGDTEAFF.

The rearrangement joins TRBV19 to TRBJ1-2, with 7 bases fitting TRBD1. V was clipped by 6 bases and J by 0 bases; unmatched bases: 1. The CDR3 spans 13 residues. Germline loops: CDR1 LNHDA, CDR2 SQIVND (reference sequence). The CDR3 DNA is TGTGCCAGTAGGGGACAGTCTAACTATGGCTACACCTTC. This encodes CASRGQSNYGYTF.

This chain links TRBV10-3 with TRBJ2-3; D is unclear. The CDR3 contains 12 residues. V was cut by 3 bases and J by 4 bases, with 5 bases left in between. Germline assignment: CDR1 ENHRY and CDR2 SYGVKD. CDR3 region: CAISESSDTQYF. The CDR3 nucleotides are TGTGCCATCAGTGAAAGCTCAGATACGCAGTATTTT.

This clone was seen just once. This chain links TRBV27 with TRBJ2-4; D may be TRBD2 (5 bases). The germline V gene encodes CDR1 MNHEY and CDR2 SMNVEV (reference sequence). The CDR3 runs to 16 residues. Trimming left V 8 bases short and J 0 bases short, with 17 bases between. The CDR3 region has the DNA TGTGCCAGCGAACCCAAGGGAGCCTTAGCCAAAAACATTCAGTACTTC. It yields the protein CASEPKGALAKNIQYF.

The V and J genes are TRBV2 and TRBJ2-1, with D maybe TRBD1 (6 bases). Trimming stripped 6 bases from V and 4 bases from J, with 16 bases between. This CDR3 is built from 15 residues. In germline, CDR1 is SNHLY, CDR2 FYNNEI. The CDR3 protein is CASRDDLGGYNEQFF. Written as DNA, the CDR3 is TGTGCCAGCAGGGACGACTTAGGGGGTTACAATGAGCAGTTCTTC.

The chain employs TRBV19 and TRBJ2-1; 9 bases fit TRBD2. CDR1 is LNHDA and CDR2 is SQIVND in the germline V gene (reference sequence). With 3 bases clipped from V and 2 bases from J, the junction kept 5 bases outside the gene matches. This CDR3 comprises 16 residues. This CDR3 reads CASSISRLAAYNEQFF. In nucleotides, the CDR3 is TGTGCCAGTAGTATTAGCCGACTAGCGGCCTACAATGAGCAGTTCTTC. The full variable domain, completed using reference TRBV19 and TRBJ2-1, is DGGITQSPKYLFRKEGQNVTLSCEQNLNHDAMYWYRQDPGQGLRLIYYSQIVNDFQKGDIAEGYSVSREKKESFPLTVTSAQKNPTAFYLCASSISRLAAYNEQFFGPGTRLTVL.

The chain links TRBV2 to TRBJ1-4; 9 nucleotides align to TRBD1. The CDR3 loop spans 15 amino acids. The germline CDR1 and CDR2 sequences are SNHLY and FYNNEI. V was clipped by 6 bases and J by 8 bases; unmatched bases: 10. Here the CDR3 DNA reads TGTGCCAGCAGCTCCGGGACAGGGATGGAGGAAAAACTGTTTTTT. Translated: CASSSGTGMEEKLFF.

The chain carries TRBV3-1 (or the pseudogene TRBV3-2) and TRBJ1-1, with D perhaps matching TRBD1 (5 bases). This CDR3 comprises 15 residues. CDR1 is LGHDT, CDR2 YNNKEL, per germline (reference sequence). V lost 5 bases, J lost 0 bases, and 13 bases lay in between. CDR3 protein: CASSVRAGMNTEAFF. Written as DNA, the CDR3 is TGTGCCAGCAGCGTAAGGGCAGGGATGAACACTGAAGCTTTCTTT.

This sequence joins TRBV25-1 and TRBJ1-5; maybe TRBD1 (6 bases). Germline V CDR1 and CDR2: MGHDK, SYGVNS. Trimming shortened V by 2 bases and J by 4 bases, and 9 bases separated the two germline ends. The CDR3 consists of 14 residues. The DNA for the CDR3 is TGTGCCAGCAGTGAAACAGGGACGAATCAGCCCCAGCATTTT. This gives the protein CASSETGTNQPQHF. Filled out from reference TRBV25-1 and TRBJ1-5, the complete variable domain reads EADIYQTPRYLVIGTGKKITLECSQTMGHDKMYWYQQDPGMELHLIHYSYGVNSTEKGDLSSESTVSRIRTEHFPLTLESARPSHTSQYLCASSETGTNQPQHFGDGTRLSIL.

The CDR3 DNA follows: TGTGCCAGCAGTCGGGACAGGGCGAACACCGGGGAGCTGTTTTTT. Amino acid sequence: CASSRDRANTGELFF. The rearrangement links TRBV2 to TRBJ2-2, with TRBD1 matching over 9 bases. The CDR3 spans 15 residues. The trim removed 5 bases at V and 0 bases at J, leaving 1 base unmatched. In germline, CDR1 is SNHLY, CDR2 FYNNEI.

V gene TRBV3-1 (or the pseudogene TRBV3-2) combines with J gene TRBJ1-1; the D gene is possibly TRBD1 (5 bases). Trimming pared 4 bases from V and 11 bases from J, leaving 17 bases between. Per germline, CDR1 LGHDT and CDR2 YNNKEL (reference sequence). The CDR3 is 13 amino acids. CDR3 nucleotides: TGTGCCAGCAGCCCGGACACCCTAATGGGGGCTTTCTTT. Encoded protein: CASSPDTLMGAFF.

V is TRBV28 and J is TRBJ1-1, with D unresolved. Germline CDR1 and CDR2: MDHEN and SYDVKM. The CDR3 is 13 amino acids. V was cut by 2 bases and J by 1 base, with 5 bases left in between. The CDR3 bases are TGTGCCAGCAGTTTAGGGCAGAACACTGAAGCTTTCTTT. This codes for CASSLGQNTEAFF.

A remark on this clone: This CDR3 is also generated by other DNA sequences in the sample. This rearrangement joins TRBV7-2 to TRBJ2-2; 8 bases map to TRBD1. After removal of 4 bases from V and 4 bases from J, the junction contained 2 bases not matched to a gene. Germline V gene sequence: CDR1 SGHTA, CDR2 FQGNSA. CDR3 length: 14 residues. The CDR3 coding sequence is TGTGCCAGCAGCTCCCAGGGGGCCACCGGGGAGCTGTTTTTT. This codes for CASSSQGATGELFF.

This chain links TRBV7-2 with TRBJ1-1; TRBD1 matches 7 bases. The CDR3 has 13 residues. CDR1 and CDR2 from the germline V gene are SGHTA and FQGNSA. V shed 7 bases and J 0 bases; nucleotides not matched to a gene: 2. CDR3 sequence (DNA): TGTGCCAGCAAGACAGGGATGAACACTGAAGCTTTCTTT. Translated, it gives CASKTGMNTEAFF. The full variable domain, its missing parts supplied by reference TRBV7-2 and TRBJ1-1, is GAGVSQSPSNKVTEKGKDVELRCDPISGHTALYWYRQSLGQGLEFLIYFQGNSAPDKSGLPSDRFSAERTGGSVSTLTIQRTQQEDSAVYLCASKTGMNTEAFFGQGTRLTVV.

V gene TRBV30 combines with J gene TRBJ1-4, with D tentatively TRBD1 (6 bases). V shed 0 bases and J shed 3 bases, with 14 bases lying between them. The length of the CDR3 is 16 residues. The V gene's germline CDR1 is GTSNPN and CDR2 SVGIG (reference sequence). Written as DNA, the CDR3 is TGTGCCTGGAGTGTAACAGGGTCGGGGTCTAATGAAAAACTGTTTTTT. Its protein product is CAWSVTGSGSNEKLFF.

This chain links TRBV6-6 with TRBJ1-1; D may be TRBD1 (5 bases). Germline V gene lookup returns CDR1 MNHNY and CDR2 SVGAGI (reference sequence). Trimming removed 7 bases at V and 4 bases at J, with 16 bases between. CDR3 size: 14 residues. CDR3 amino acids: CASTGTQVATEAFF. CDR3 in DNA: TGTGCCAGCACCGGAACACAGGTCGCCACTGAAGCTTTCTTT.

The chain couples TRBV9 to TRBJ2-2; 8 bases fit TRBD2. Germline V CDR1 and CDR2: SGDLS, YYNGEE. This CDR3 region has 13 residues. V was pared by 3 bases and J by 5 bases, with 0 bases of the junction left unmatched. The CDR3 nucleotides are TGTGCCAGCAGCGCTAGCGGGACCGGGGAGCTGTTTTTT. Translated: CASSASGTGELFF.

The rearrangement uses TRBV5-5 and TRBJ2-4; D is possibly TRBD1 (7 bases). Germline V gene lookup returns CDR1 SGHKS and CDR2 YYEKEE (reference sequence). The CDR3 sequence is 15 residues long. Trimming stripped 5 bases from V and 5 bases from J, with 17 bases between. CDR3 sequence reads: CASSSLEGAENIQYF. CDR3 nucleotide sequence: TGTGCCAGCAGTTCATTGGAGGGGGCAGAAAACATTCAGTACTTC.